The source of this TCR beta chain is a study of high-grade serous ovarian cancer treatment subgroups. Tumor samples were obtained before definitive surgery or chemotherapy. The V gene end was trimmed by 7 bases and the J gene end by 2 bases; junction bases not matched to a gene: 9. The germline CDR1 and CDR2 sequences are SGDLS and YYNGEE. This CDR3 region has 14 residues. Libraries were prepared by immunoSEQ multiplex PCR; TCRdb keeps only in-frame clonotypes and omits some of them. The sample shows 7,500 to 8,500 clones, under 85% of them seen only once. The V call is TRBV9, the J call TRBJ2-7, with 7 positions matching TRBD1. The receptor comes from a human donor with high-grade serous ovarian cancer. Sequencing was done on a sample of tumor tissue. DNA of the CDR3: TGTGCCAGCGGGGCTTCGGGACAGACCTACGAGCAGTACTTC. Translating it yields CASGASGQTYEQYF.